One sample yielded the 8 T cell receptor beta chains listed below, sequenced in a study of tumor-infiltrating lymphocytes in primary liver carcinoma. RNA and DNA were co-extracted from about 19-30 mg of unsorted bulk tissue. Priming with a constant-region primer yielded TCR beta cDNA from 500 ng total RNA. Slightly modified ARM-PCR served as the procedure for the TCR beta libraries. These libraries came from three rounds of nested multiplex PCR. A C-beta reverse primer and TRBV1-TRBV30 forward primers served in each of the first two PCR rounds, at around 10 cycles apiece. TCRdb re-analysed the multiplex PCR reads in MiXCR, keeping a single row per CDR3 protein. The top ten clones hold about a fifth of a sample with 100,000 to 120,000 distinct CDR3 sequences, roughly 85% of them seen once. The material sequenced was liver tumor tissue from sampling region 3. Subset indicated: tumor region T3, left-lateral pole. The receptors originated from a man aged 40-49 years with primary liver carcinoma and hepatitis B virus infection.

Regarding this clonotype: One end of the junction is discordant with germline, which a read error may explain. The rearrangement links TRBV30 to TRBJ2-2; D assignment may be TRBD1 or TRBD2 (5 bases each). Looked up from germline, CDR1 is GTSNPN and CDR2 is SVGIG (reference sequence). The CDR3 loop spans 17 amino acids. CDR3 sequence (DNA): TGTGCCTGGACTGGAAAGCCGGGACGTACGAACACCGGGGAGCGGCTTTTT. The encoded protein is CAWTGKPGRTNTGERLF.

The sample holds many counts of this clonotype. V gene TRBV30 combines with J gene TRBJ2-3; 8 bases map to TRBD2. With V trimmed by 3 bases and J by 2 bases, 4 bases remained unmatched. Per the germline V gene, CDR1 is GTSNPN and CDR2 is SVGIG (reference sequence). The CDR3 consists of 14 residues. CDR3 loop: CAWSRLAFTDTQYF. The CDR3, as DNA: TGTGCCTGGAGCCGACTAGCGTTCACAGATACGCAGTATTTT.

V gene TRBV5-1 combines with J gene TRBJ2-2, with a weak D call TRBD1 (7 bases). V was cut by 7 bases and J by 3 bases, with 19 bases left in between. This CDR3 comprises 16 residues. The germline CDR1 and CDR2 sequences are SGHRS and YFSETQ. CDR3 sequence (DNA): TGCGCCAGCTCAGACCCGCCCAGGGGGGACACCGGGGAGCTGTTTTTT. This gives the protein CASSDPPRGDTGELFF.

Concerning this clonotype: A much larger clone lies one base from this, so it may be a read error. This chain links TRBV20-1 with TRBJ1-6; TRBD1 is a possible D gene (6 bases). The CDR3 consists of 13 residues. Germline assignment: CDR1 DFQATT and CDR2 SNEGSKA (reference sequence). CDR3 coding DNA: TGCAGTGCCGGCGCGGGACATAATTCACTCCTCCACTTT. Amino acid sequence: CSAGAGHNSLLHF.

The chain combines TRBV6-5 with TRBJ2-1; 10 bases are a match to TRBD1. Germline values: CDR1 MNHEY, CDR2 SVGAGI. There are 16 residues in the CDR3. V lost 4 bases, J lost 8 bases, and 11 bases stayed unmatched. The CDR3 DNA is TGTGCCAGCAGTTCCCCACCGGGACAGGGGTCTTATGAGCAGTTCTTC. This translates into CASSSPPGQGSYEQFF.

A remark on this clonotype: This could be a read error, since a much larger clone is one nucleotide away. Here the CDR3 omits its conserved ending phenylalanine or tryptophan, so a read error is the likely source. The chain employs TRBV2 and TRBJ2-1; TRBD2 matches at 12 bases. Trimming at V came to 4 bases and at J to 10 bases, leaving 5 bases not matched to a gene. CDR3 length: 14 residues. Germline V gene lookup returns CDR1 SNHLY and CDR2 FYNNEI. CDR3 sequence: CASSGTSGAREQFL. CDR3 in DNA: TGTGCCAGCAGTGGGACTAGCGGGGCCCGGGAGCAGTTCTTA.

Concerning this clonotype itself: A junction boundary mismatches the germline segment, possibly from a read error. J is TRBJ2-7 and V is TRBV6-6; D may be TRBD1 (6 bases). This CDR3 has 16 residues. Germline V gene sequence: CDR1 MNHNY, CDR2 SVGAGI (reference sequence). Here the CDR3 DNA reads TGTGCCAGCGGTTACTCGAGGAACAGGGAGTTTTACGAGCAGTACTTC. It translates to CASGYSRNREFYEQYF.

Regarding this clonotype: Its ends do not fully match the called genes, so a read error is possible. The J gene is TRBJ1-6, the V gene TRBV28; TRBD1 agrees at 12 bases. Germline CDR1 MDHEN, CDR2 SYDVKM. The CDR3 consists of 18 residues. This CDR3 reads CARQPGTGGDMENSPLHF. The CDR3, as DNA: TGCGCCAGACAACCCGGGACAGGGGGCGATATGGAGAATTCACCCCTCCACTTT.